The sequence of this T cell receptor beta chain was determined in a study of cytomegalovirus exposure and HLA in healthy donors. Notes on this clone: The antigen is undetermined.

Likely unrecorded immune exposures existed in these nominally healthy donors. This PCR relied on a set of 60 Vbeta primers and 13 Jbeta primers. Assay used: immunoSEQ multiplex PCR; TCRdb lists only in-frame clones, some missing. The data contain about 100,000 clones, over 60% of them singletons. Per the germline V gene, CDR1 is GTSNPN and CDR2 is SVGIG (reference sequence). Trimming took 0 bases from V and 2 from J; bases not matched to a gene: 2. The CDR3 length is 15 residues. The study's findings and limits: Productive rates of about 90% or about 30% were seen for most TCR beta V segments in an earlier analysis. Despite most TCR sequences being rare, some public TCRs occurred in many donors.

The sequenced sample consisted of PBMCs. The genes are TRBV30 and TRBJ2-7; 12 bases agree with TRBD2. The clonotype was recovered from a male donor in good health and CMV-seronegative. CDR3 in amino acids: CAWSVGLAGTYEQYF. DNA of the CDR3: TGTGCCTGGAGTGTAGGACTAGCGGGAACCTACGAGCAGTACTTC.